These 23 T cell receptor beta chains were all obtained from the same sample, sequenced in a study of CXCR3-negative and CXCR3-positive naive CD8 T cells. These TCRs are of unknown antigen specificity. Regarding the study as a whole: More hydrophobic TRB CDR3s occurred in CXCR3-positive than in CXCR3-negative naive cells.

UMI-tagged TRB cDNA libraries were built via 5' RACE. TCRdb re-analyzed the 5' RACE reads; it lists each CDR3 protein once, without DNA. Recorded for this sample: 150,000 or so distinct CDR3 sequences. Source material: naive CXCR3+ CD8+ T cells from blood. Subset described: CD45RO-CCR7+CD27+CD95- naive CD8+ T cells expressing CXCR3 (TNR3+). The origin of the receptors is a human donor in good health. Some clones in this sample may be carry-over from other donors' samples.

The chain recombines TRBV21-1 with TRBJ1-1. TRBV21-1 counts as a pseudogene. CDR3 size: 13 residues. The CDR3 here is CASGSRMNTEAFF.

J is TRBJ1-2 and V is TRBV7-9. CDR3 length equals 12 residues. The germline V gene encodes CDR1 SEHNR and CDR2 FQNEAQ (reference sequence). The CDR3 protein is CASSLGGYGYTF.

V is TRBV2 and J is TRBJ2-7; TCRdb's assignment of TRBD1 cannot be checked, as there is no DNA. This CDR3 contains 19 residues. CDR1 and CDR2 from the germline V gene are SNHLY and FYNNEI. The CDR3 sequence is CASTESVGFGQGMVYEQYF.

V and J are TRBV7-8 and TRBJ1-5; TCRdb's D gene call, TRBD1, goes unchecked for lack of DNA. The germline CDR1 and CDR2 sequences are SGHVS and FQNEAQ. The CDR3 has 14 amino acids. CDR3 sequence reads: CASSAGQGNQPQHF.

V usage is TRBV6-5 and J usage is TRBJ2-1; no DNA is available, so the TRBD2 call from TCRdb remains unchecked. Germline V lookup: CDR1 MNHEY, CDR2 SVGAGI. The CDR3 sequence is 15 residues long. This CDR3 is CASSIAGLSYNEQFF.

The CDR3: CSAQPLSGDYSYEQYF. V usage is TRBV20-1 and J usage is TRBJ2-7; lacking DNA, the TRBD1 call made by TCRdb goes unchecked. Looked up from germline, CDR1 is DFQATT and CDR2 is SNEGSKA (reference sequence). This CDR3 is 16 amino acids long.

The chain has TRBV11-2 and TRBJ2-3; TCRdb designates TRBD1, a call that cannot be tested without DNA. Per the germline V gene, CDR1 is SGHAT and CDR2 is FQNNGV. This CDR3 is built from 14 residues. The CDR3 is CASEQGHGADTQYF. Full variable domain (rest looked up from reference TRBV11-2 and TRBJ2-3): EAGVAQSPRYKIIEKRQSVAFWCNPISGHATLYWYQQILGQGPKLLIQFQNNGVVDDSQLPKDRFSAERLKGVDSTLKIQPAKLEDSAVYLCASEQGHGADTQYFGPGTRLTVL.

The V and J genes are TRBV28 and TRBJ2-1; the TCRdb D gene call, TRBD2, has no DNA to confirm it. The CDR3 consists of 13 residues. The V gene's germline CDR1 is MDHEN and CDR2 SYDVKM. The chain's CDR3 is CASSLFSGNEQFF.

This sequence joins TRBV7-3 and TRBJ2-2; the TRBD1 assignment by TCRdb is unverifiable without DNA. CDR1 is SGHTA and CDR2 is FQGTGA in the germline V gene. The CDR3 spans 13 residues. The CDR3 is CASSSGGTGELFF. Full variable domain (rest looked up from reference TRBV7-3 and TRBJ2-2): GAGVSQTPSNKVTEKGKYVELRCDPISGHTALYWYRQSLGQGPEFLIYFQGTGAADDSGLPNDRFFAVRPEGSVSTLKIQRTERGDSAVYLCASSSGGTGELFFGEGSRLTVL.

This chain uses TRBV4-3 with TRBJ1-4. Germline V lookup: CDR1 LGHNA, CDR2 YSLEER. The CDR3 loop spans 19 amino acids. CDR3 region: CASSQDRDIGTGVGEKLFF.

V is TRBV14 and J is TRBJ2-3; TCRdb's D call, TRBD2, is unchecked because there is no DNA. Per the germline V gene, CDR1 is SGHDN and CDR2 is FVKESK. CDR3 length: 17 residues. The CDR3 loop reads CASSPKTSGIGTDTQYF. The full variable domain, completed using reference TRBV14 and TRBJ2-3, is EAGVTQFPSHSVIEKGQTVTLRCDPISGHDNLYWYRRVMGKEIKFLLHFVKESKQDESGMPNNRFLAERTGGTYSTLKVQPAELEDSGVYFCASSPKTSGIGTDTQYFGPGTRLTVL.

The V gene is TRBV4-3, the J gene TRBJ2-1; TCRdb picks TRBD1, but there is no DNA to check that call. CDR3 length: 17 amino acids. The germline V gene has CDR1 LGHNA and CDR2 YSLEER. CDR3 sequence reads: CASSQDWQGGRYNEQFF.

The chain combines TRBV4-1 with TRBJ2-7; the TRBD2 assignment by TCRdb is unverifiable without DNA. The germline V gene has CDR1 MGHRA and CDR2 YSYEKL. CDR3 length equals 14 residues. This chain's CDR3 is CASSLGLFSAEQYF.

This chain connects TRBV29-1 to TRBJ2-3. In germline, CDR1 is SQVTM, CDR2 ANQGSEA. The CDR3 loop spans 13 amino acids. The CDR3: CSVMTTSTDTQYF.

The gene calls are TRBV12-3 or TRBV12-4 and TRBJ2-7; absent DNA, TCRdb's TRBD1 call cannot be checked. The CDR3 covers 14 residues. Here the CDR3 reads CASSFMDRDYEQYF.

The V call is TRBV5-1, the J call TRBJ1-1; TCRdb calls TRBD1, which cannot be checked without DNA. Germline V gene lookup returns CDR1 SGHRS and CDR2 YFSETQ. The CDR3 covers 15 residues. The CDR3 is CASSLDGGDHTEAFF.

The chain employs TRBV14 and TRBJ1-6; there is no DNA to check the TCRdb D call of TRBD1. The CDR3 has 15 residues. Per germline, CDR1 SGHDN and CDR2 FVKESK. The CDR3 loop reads CASSLTLSAHSPLHF.

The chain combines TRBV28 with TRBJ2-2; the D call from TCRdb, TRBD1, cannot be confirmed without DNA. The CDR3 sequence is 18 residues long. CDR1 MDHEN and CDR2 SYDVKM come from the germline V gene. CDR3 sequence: CASSFISGGATNTGELFF.

CDR3 sequence: CASSPFGQGGMNEQFF. The chain carries TRBV3-1 and TRBJ2-1; without DNA, the TCRdb call of TRBD1 cannot be checked. CDR1 is LGHDT, CDR2 YNNKEL, per germline (reference sequence). The CDR3 runs to 16 residues.

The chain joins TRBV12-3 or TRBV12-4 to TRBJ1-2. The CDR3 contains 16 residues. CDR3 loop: CASSLDRQPFGYGYTF.

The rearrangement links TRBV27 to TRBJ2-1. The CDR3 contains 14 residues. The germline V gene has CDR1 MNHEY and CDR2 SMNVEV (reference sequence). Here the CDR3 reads CASRGGAAYNEQFF.

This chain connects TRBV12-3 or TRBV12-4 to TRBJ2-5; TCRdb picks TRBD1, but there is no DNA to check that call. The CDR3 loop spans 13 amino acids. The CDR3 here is CASSSAPYETQYF.

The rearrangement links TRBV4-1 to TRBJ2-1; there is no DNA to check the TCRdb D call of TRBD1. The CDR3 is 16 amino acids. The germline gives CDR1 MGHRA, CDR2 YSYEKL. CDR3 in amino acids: CASRTIIGTTYNEQFF.